A single sample gave rise to the 30 T cell receptor beta chains below, sequenced in a study of blood T cell repertoires in COVID-19. Profiled with immunoSEQ multiplex PCR; TCRdb holds only in-frame clones, not every one. The sample has 300,000 or so clones, 70% to 90% seen once. The sequenced sample consisted of peripheral blood. Source of these receptors: a man between 18 and 29 years old who had recovered from COVID-19.

This clone was recorded once. The gene calls are TRBV2 and TRBJ1-1, with unresolved D. Trimming removed 4 bases at V and 4 bases at J, with 10 bases between. Looked up from germline, CDR1 is SNHLY and CDR2 is FYNNEI. This CDR3 has 13 amino acids. The CDR3: CASSVEGTTEAFF. CDR3 coding DNA: TGTGCCAGCAGTGTAGAGGGTACCACTGAAGCTTTCTTT.

This clone turned up a few times. The genes are TRBV4-2 and TRBJ2-7; 8 bases line up with TRBD1. The germline V gene has CDR1 LGHNA and CDR2 YNFKEQ. The CDR3 sequence is 14 residues long. Trimming removed 0 bases from V and 2 bases from J; junction bases left unmatched: 0. Here the CDR3 reads CASSQEQGAYEQYF. The CDR3 DNA follows: TGTGCCAGCAGCCAAGAACAGGGGGCCTACGAGCAGTACTTC.

The chain has TRBV6-5 and TRBJ1-2; D may be TRBD1 (5 bases). This CDR3 region has 12 residues. V shed 0 bases and J shed 6 bases, with 5 bases lying between them. Germline CDR1 is MNHEY and CDR2 is SVGAGI. In DNA form, the CDR3 reads TGTGCCAGCAGTTACTCAGGGGATGGCTACACCTTC. This translates into CASSYSGDGYTF.

The chain combines TRBV3-1 (or the pseudogene TRBV3-2) with TRBJ2-7; 12 bases match TRBD2. The germline gives CDR1 LGHDT, CDR2 YNNKEL (reference sequence). V dropped 4 bases and J dropped 6; count of bases not matched to a gene: 7. The CDR3 contains 15 residues. CDR3 coding DNA: TGTGCCAGCAGCCTAGGACTAGCGGGATCGAGCGAGCAGTACTTC. Residues: CASSLGLAGSSEQYF.

This clone was found a few times. The DNA for the CDR3 is TGTGCCAGCAGCGAGAGGCAGGGATCTGGAAACACCATATATTTT. It codes for CASSERQGSGNTIYF. The J gene is TRBJ1-3, the V gene TRBV25-1, with D possibly matching TRBD1 (5 bases). The CDR3 length is 15 residues. Germline V gene sequence: CDR1 MGHDK, CDR2 SYGVNS. V was pared by 6 bases and J by 1 base, with 13 bases between. Complete variable domain (other parts from reference TRBV25-1 and TRBJ1-3): EADIYQTPRYLVIGTGKKITLECSQTMGHDKMYWYQQDPGMELHLIHYSYGVNSTEKGDLSSESTVSRIRTEHFPLTLESARPSHTSQYLCASSERQGSGNTIYFGEGSWLTVV.

The rearrangement joins TRBV10-2 to TRBJ1-4; D uncertain. Deletions cut 1 base from V and 8 bases from J, with 8 bases between. This CDR3 has 13 residues. Germline CDR1 is WSHSY and CDR2 is SAAADI. The CDR3 loop reads CASSEYSKEKLFF. Written as DNA, the CDR3 is TGCGCCAGCAGTGAGTACAGTAAAGAAAAACTGTTTTTT.

V usage is TRBV4-1 and J usage is TRBJ2-1, with 8 bases lining up with TRBD1. CDR1 and CDR2 from the germline V gene are MGHRA and YSYEKL. The J segment lost 8 bases and the V segment lost 3 bases, leaving 3 bases of the junction unmatched. This CDR3 contains 13 residues. In DNA form, the CDR3 reads TGCGCCAGCAGCCACAGGGGGCGAGATGAGCAGTTCTTC. Its translation is CASSHRGRDEQFF.

The rearrangement joins TRBV14 to TRBJ1-1, with D possibly being TRBD1 (5 bases). The CDR3 has 13 amino acids. Germline V gives CDR1 SGHDN, CDR2 FVKESK. V was trimmed by 1 base and J by 6 bases, leaving 9 bases between them. The CDR3 region has the DNA TGTGCCAGCAGCCAAGGGCGGGGGGCTGAAGCTTTCTTT. Amino acid sequence: CASSQGRGAEAFF. Complete variable domain (other parts from reference TRBV14 and TRBJ1-1): EAGVTQFPSHSVIEKGQTVTLRCDPISGHDNLYWYRRVMGKEIKFLLHFVKESKQDESGMPNNRFLAERTGGTYSTLKVQPAELEDSGVYFCASSQGRGAEAFFGQGTRLTVV.

The genes are TRBV5-6 and TRBJ1-5; D ambiguous. The CDR3 runs 15 residues. Looked up from germline, CDR1 is SGHDT and CDR2 is YYEEEE. The V and J ends lost 1 base and 3 bases respectively, with 11 bases between them. CDR3 in amino acids: CASSLIGGANQPQHF. For the CDR3, the DNA is TGTGCCAGCAGCTTGATCGGCGGTGCCAATCAGCCCCAGCATTTT.

The V call is TRBV3-1 (or the pseudogene TRBV3-2), the J call TRBJ2-5; a possible D gene is TRBD2 (6 bases). The CDR3 length is 15 residues. From germline, CDR1 is LGHDT and CDR2 YNNKEL (reference sequence). V lost 4 bases and J 2 bases, leaving 14 bases between the germline ends. The CDR3 reads CASSPWGERQETQYF. The CDR3, as DNA: TGTGCCAGCAGCCCTTGGGGGGAGAGGCAAGAGACCCAGTACTTC.

This clone has just one count. The chain couples TRBV11-2 to TRBJ1-1; maybe TRBD1 (6 bases). With 3 bases removed from V and 8 bases from J, the gap between germline ends came to 10 bases. Germline assignment: CDR1 SGHAT and CDR2 FQNNGV. The CDR3 is 12 residues long. The chain's CDR3 is CASSFGQNEAFF. The CDR3 DNA follows: TGTGCCAGCAGCTTTGGACAGAACGAAGCTTTCTTT. Filled out from reference TRBV11-2 and TRBJ1-1, the complete variable domain reads EAGVAQSPRYKIIEKRQSVAFWCNPISGHATLYWYQQILGQGPKLLIQFQNNGVVDDSQLPKDRFSAERLKGVDSTLKIQPAKLEDSAVYLCASSFGQNEAFFGQGTRLTVV.

This sequence joins TRBV19 and TRBJ2-1; 8 nucleotides align to TRBD2. Trimming at V came to 3 bases and at J to 8 bases, leaving 12 bases not matched to a gene. Germline values: CDR1 LNHDA, CDR2 SQIVND (reference sequence). The CDR3 contains 16 residues. The CDR3 DNA is TGTGCCAGTAGTATTTGGGGTGGGACTAGAAGGGATGAGCAGTTCTTC. The encoded protein is CASSIWGGTRRDEQFF.

This clone was observed a few times. CDR3 protein: CASSYSRGSEAFF. Here the CDR3 DNA reads TGTGCCAGCAGTTACTCCAGGGGGAGTGAGGCTTTCTTT. The chain joins TRBV6-5 to TRBJ1-1; 7 nucleotides line up with TRBD1. This CDR3 is built from 13 residues. Trimming took 0 bases from V and 11 from J; bases not matched to a gene: 6. CDR1 and CDR2 (germline): MNHEY, SVGAGI.

The rearrangement links TRBV6-2 or TRBV6-3 to TRBJ1-4; 12 bases are a match to TRBD1. CDR1 and CDR2 (germline): MNHEY, SVGEGT. This CDR3 has 18 amino acids. Trimming at V came to 6 bases and at J to 3 bases, leaving 11 bases not matched to a gene. The CDR3 coding sequence is TGTGCCAGCAGCCGTCCGGGACAGGGGGCACTGTCTAATGAAAAACTGTTTTTT. Its protein product is CASSRPGQGALSNEKLFF.

This chain uses TRBV27 with TRBJ2-7; TRBD2 aligns across 7 bases. CDR3 length: 14 amino acids. Trimming cost V 5 bases and J 5 bases; bases outside gene matches: 9. In germline, CDR1 is MNHEY, CDR2 SMNVEV (reference sequence). The CDR3 sequence is CASSLGGTAHEQYF. CDR3 nucleotide sequence: TGTGCCAGCAGTCTCGGGGGGACGGCCCACGAGCAGTACTTC.

V is TRBV7-9 and J is TRBJ1-2, with D tentatively TRBD1 (5 bases). The germline gives CDR1 SEHNR, CDR2 FQNEAQ (reference sequence). V lost 2 bases, J lost 8 bases, and 12 bases lay in between. This CDR3 has 13 amino acids. CDR3 region: CASSLPGLRGYTF. The CDR3 DNA reads as TGTGCCAGCAGCTTACCGGGACTTCGGGGCTACACCTTC.

The rearrangement links TRBV15 to TRBJ1-3, with TRBD1 matching over 9 bases. Germline V gene data show CDR1 as LNHNV and CDR2 as YYDKDF (reference sequence). J lost 8 bases, V lost 2 bases, and 4 bases had no gene match. This CDR3 has 14 amino acids. In DNA, the CDR3 is TGTGCCACCAGCAGAACGGGACAGGGTGACACCATATATTTT. Protein: CATSRTGQGDTIYF.

V and J are TRBV18 and TRBJ2-4; TRBD1 aligns across 7 bases. CDR3 size: 15 residues. In germline, CDR1 is KGHSH, CDR2 LQKENI. The J segment lost 1 base and the V segment lost 6 bases, leaving 6 bases of the junction unmatched. CDR3 nucleotide sequence: TGTGCCAGCTCCCCCGGGACAGCTGCCAAAAACATTCAGTACTTC. It codes for CASSPGTAAKNIQYF.

V gene TRBV7-2 combines with J gene TRBJ2-7; 8 bases map to TRBD2. The CDR3 is 16 amino acids. V lost 1 base and J lost 0; bases outside the gene matches: 5. The germline V gene encodes CDR1 SGHTA and CDR2 FQGNSA. CDR3 nucleotide sequence: TGTGCCAGCAGCTTAGTAACTAGCGGACCCTCCTACGAGCAGTACTTC. Translating it yields CASSLVTSGPSYEQYF.

The chain combines TRBV3-1 (or the pseudogene TRBV3-2) with TRBJ1-6; the D gene is possibly TRBD1 (5 bases). This CDR3 region has 16 residues. The V end lost 5 bases, the J end lost 0 bases, and 11 bases lay between the germline ends. Germline assignment: CDR1 LGHDT and CDR2 YNNKEL (reference sequence). The CDR3 loop reads CASSTTVNSYNSPLHF. DNA of the CDR3: TGTGCCAGCAGCACGACAGTTAACTCCTATAATTCACCCCTCCACTTT.

This chain uses TRBV6-2 or TRBV6-3 with TRBJ1-2; D is possibly TRBD1 (6 bases). Germline assignment: CDR1 MNHEY and CDR2 SVGEGT. V was cut by 7 bases and J by 4 bases, with 10 bases left in between. The CDR3 totals 12 residues. The CDR3 DNA reads TGTGCCAGCACCCCGGACAGCTATGGCTACACCTTC. This gives the protein CASTPDSYGYTF.

The chain couples TRBV24-1 to TRBJ2-5, with D tentatively TRBD1 (6 bases). CDR3 length equals 14 residues. The ends were cut back, 4 bases at V and 2 bases at J, with 10 bases in the middle. Germline assignment: CDR1 KGHDR and CDR2 SFDVKD. For the CDR3, the DNA is TGTGCCACCAGTGAGGGGGCAGGACAAGAGACCCAGTACTTC. Translated, it gives CATSEGAGQETQYF.

The chain couples TRBV4-3 to TRBJ2-7; 7 positions match TRBD1. The V and J ends lost 0 bases and 4 bases, in that order; junction bases with no gene match: 9. Germline assignment: CDR1 LGHNA and CDR2 YSLEER. The CDR3 is made up of 16 amino acids. Here the CDR3 reads CASSQDIRSRGYEQYF. DNA of the CDR3: TGCGCCAGCAGCCAAGATATCAGGAGCAGGGGGTACGAGCAGTACTTC.

The V call is TRBV3-1 (or the pseudogene TRBV3-2), the J call TRBJ2-3, with 7 bases identical to TRBD2. The CDR3 consists of 17 residues. Per the germline V gene, CDR1 is LGHDT and CDR2 is YNNKEL (reference sequence). With V trimmed by 3 bases and J by 2 bases, 11 bases remained unmatched. The CDR3: CASSQLRVGGYTDTQYF. The CDR3 DNA follows: TGTGCCAGCAGCCAGCTAAGAGTCGGGGGGTACACAGATACGCAGTATTTT.

The chain couples TRBV10-3 to TRBJ2-2; D unclear. CDR1 ENHRY and CDR2 SYGVKD come from the germline V gene. The CDR3 length is 15 residues. The V end was cut by 5 bases, the J end by 2 bases, with 12 bases between. CDR3 nucleotide sequence: TGTGCCATCAGTTTTCGAGGTAGTAACACCGGGGAGCTGTTTTTT. Its translation: CAISFRGSNTGELFF.

The V call is TRBV3-1 (or the pseudogene TRBV3-2), the J call TRBJ2-3, with D perhaps matching TRBD2 (6 bases). CDR1 LGHDT and CDR2 YNNKEL come from the germline V gene (reference sequence). The CDR3 spans 14 residues. V was shortened by 1 base and J by 5 bases, with 10 bases between the two germline ends. The CDR3 bases are TGTGCCAGCAGCCAAGGGGGGGTGGGAGATACGCAGTATTTT. Protein: CASSQGGVGDTQYF.

This clone has only one observation. The chain employs TRBV9 and TRBJ1-3, with unresolved D. Trimming removed 0 bases from V and 2 bases from J, with 9 bases in between. The germline CDR1 and CDR2 sequences are SGDLS and YYNGEE. The CDR3 runs 15 residues. This CDR3 is CASSVDGVAGNTIYF. The CDR3 bases are TGTGCCAGCAGCGTAGACGGGGTAGCTGGAAACACCATATATTTT.

The gene calls are TRBV5-6 and TRBJ2-3; 9 nucleotides agree with TRBD1. Germline CDR1 is SGHDT and CDR2 is YYEEEE. V lost 5 bases, J lost 1 base, and 5 bases stayed unmatched. CDR3 size: 15 residues. In nucleotides, the CDR3 is TGTGCCAGCAGGGGGACAGGGAGTGGCACAGATACGCAGTATTTT. It encodes CASRGTGSGTDTQYF. The full variable domain, in which reference TRBV5-6 and TRBJ2-3 provide the parts outside the CDR3, is DAGVTQSPTHLIKTRGQQVTLRCSPKSGHDTVSWYQQALGQGPQFIFQYYEEEERQRGNFPDRFSGHQFPNYSSELNVNALLLGDSALYLCASRGTGSGTDTQYFGPGTRLTVL.

The chain joins TRBV27 to TRBJ2-6, with 7 bases that match TRBD1. This CDR3 has 21 amino acids. Germline values: CDR1 MNHEY, CDR2 SMNVEV (reference sequence). V lost 2 bases, J lost 0 bases, and 16 bases stayed unmatched. The CDR3 sequence is CASSLIGDRAPFASGANVLTF. The CDR3 DNA is TGTGCCAGCAGTTTAATCGGAGACAGGGCCCCGTTTGCCTCTGGGGCCAACGTCCTGACTTTC.

With regard to this clone: A junction boundary mismatches the germline segment, possibly from a read error. The chain is built from TRBV7-3 and TRBJ2-2, with D unresolved. This CDR3 comprises 11 residues. Germline V gene data show CDR1 as SGHTA and CDR2 as FQGTGA. CDR3 sequence reads: CASSITGELFF. For the CDR3, the DNA is TGTGCCAGCAGCATAACCGGGGAGCTGTTTTTT.